Below are 22 T cell receptor beta chains sequenced from a single sample in a study of CD8+ T cells in alopecia areata. After isolation, RNA underwent reverse transcription to generate cDNA as the sequencing template. Measured with immunoSEQ multiplex PCR; TCRdb has only the in-frame clones, and not every one. The repertoire consists of 130,000 to 150,000 clones, with 62% occurring once and the leading ten covering around 34%. Source material: CD8+ T cells sorted from blood. All receptors come from a human donor in good health.

This chain joins TRBV6-4 and TRBJ2-5; the D gene is possibly TRBD2 (6 bases). The CDR3 extends over 15 amino acids. CDR1 MRHNA and CDR2 SNTAGT come from the germline V gene. Trimming took off 3 bases at V and 4 bases at J, with 15 bases between the two ends. The CDR3 here is CASSEGQGGGETQYF. CDR3 DNA sequence: TGTGCCAGCAGTGAGGGGCAGGGAGGCGGAGAGACCCAGTACTTC.

The gene calls are TRBV25-1 and TRBJ1-1; D remains unclear. This CDR3 spans 13 amino acids. The germline gives CDR1 MGHDK, CDR2 SYGVNS. V was cut by 5 bases and J by 1 base, with 8 bases left in between. Written as DNA, the CDR3 is TGTGCCAGCAGTTCACAGCCGAACACTGAAGCTTTCTTT. It encodes CASSSQPNTEAFF.

This clone was picked up a small number of times. CDR3 sequence reads: CASSHTTPEQYF. CDR3 bases: TGTGCCAGCAGCCATACTACCCCCGAGCAGTACTTC. This sequence joins TRBV7-9 and TRBJ2-7; no definite D call. The CDR3 is 12 amino acids. V lost 5 bases and J lost 6, with 11 bases in between. The germline gives CDR1 SEHNR, CDR2 FQNEAQ (reference sequence).

This chain links TRBV5-4 with TRBJ2-2; tentative D call: TRBD1 (6 bases). Germline V gene lookup returns CDR1 SGHNT and CDR2 YYREEE (reference sequence). CDR3 length equals 16 residues. Trimming took 1 base from V and 2 from J, leaving 12 bases between them. The chain's CDR3 is CASSLRGTLNTGELFF. The CDR3 region has the DNA TGTGCCAGCAGCTTGAGAGGGACACTCAACACCGGGGAGCTGTTTTTT.

The chain is built from TRBV7-2 and TRBJ2-3, with unresolved D. This CDR3 contains 13 residues. Trimming stripped 1 base from V and 4 bases from J, with 6 bases between. The V gene's germline CDR1 is SGHTA and CDR2 FQGNSA. The CDR3 bases are TGTGCCAGCAGCTTAGAGGTCTCAGATACGCAGTATTTT. It is translated as CASSLEVSDTQYF.

In this sample, this clone turned up once. The chain combines TRBV13 with TRBJ2-2; TRBD2 matches at 8 bases. This CDR3 spans 15 amino acids. CDR1 and CDR2 (germline): PRHDT, FYEKMQ (reference sequence). J was trimmed by 6 bases and V by 5 bases; bases with no gene match: 8. The CDR3 DNA reads as TGTGCCAGCAGCCCGCGGACTAGCTGGGCCGGGGAGCTGTTTTTT. It is translated as CASSPRTSWAGELFF.

This clone has more than one count but fewer than ten. It is likely a read error: a sequence one base away is far more abundant. Other DNA sequences in the sample encode the same CDR3. The chain joins TRBV6-5 to TRBJ2-1, with D perhaps assigned TRBD1 or TRBD2 (6 bases each). Per the germline V gene, CDR1 is MNHEY and CDR2 is SVGAGI. The ends were cut back, 7 bases at V and 2 bases at J, with 9 bases in the middle. This CDR3 has 13 amino acids. The CDR3 reads CASTGAAYNEQFF. In DNA, the CDR3 is TGTGCCAGCACGGGGGCCGCCTACAATGAGCAGTTCTTC.

The chain carries TRBV19 and TRBJ1-5, with D possibly matching TRBD1 (6 bases). The germline gives CDR1 LNHDA, CDR2 SQIVND (reference sequence). The CDR3 spans 15 residues. V was cut by 5 bases and J by 4 bases, with 15 bases left in between. CDR3 nucleotide sequence: TGTGCCAGTAGTGCAACAGGGTCTGGGAATCAGCCCCAGCATTTT. Its translation: CASSATGSGNQPQHF.

The chain recombines TRBV27 with TRBJ1-2; possibly TRBD1 for D (6 bases). CDR1 and CDR2 (germline): MNHEY, SMNVEV (reference sequence). CDR3 length: 13 residues. V was shortened by 5 bases and J by 5 bases, with 12 bases between the two germline ends. The CDR3 here is CASSRGQSYGYTF. In DNA form, the CDR3 reads TGTGCCAGCAGTAGGGGACAATCTTATGGCTACACCTTC.

This chain joins TRBV25-1 and TRBJ1-1; D is undetermined. The ends were cut back, 5 bases at V and 1 base at J, with 14 bases in the middle. The CDR3 is 15 residues long. Germline CDR1 reads MGHDK; CDR2 reads SYGVNS. The chain's CDR3 is CASSIKQGPNTEAFF. The CDR3 DNA is TGTGCCAGCAGTATTAAGCAAGGGCCGAACACTGAAGCTTTCTTT.

The chain carries TRBV30 and TRBJ2-2; 12 bases align to TRBD2. Trimming at V came to 0 bases and at J to 6 bases, leaving 5 bases not matched to a gene. The CDR3 is made up of 16 amino acids. Germline V gene data show CDR1 as GTSNPN and CDR2 as SVGIG (reference sequence). The CDR3 loop is CAWSVPGLAGSGELFF. CDR3 sequence (DNA): TGTGCCTGGAGTGTCCCGGGACTAGCGGGTTCCGGGGAGCTGTTTTTT. Drawing the rest from reference TRBV30 and TRBJ2-2, the complete variable domain is SQTIHQWPATLVQPVGSPLSLECTVEGTSNPNLYWYRQAAGRGLQLLFYSVGIGQISSEVPQNLSASRPQDRQFILSSKKLLLSDSGFYLCAWSVPGLAGSGELFFGEGSRLTVL.

V usage is TRBV30 and J usage is TRBJ2-1; 16 nucleotides agree with TRBD2. Germline CDR1 and CDR2: GTSNPN and SVGIG (reference sequence). The CDR3 contains 20 residues. After removal of 1 base from V and 5 bases from J, the junction contained 14 bases not matched to a gene. CDR3: CAWSGGTSGRAGLPNNEQFF. Here the CDR3 DNA reads TGTGCCTGGAGTGGCGGGACTAGCGGGAGGGCCGGTTTACCAAACAATGAGCAGTTCTTC. The full variable domain, rest sourced from reference TRBV30 and TRBJ2-1, is SQTIHQWPATLVQPVGSPLSLECTVEGTSNPNLYWYRQAAGRGLQLLFYSVGIGQISSEVPQNLSASRPQDRQFILSSKKLLLSDSGFYLCAWSGGTSGRAGLPNNEQFFGPGTRLTVL.

The genes are TRBV9 and TRBJ2-2; weak D call: TRBD1 (5 bases). Trimming removed 0 bases at V and 1 base at J, with 7 bases between. This CDR3 has 15 amino acids. In germline, CDR1 is SGDLS, CDR2 YYNGEE. The CDR3 protein is CASSVAGQNTGELFF. CDR3 coding DNA: TGTGCCAGCAGCGTAGCTGGACAGAACACCGGGGAGCTGTTTTTT. The entire variable domain, with the rest obtained from reference TRBV9 and TRBJ2-2, is as follows: DSGVTQTPKHLITATGQRVTLRCSPRSGDLSVYWYQQSLDQGLQFLIQYYNGEERAKGNILERFSAQQFPDLHSELNLSSLELGDSALYFCASSVAGQNTGELFFGEGSRLTVL.

The gene calls are TRBV6-5 and TRBJ2-5; no definite D call. Germline CDR1 is MNHEY and CDR2 is SVGAGI. Between the trimmed V and J ends, which lost 0 bases and 4 bases, there was a span of 15 bases. The CDR3 length is 16 residues. CDR3 sequence (DNA): TGTGCCAGCAGTTACTCGACTCCGTCTTGGTTAGAGACCCAGTACTTC. Amino acids: CASSYSTPSWLETQYF.

The CDR3 sequence: CASSLGAGVGTEAFF. CDR3 DNA: TGTGCCAGCAGCTTAGGGGCAGGGGTGGGCACTGAAGCTTTCTTT. The chain uses TRBV11-2 and TRBJ1-1; perhaps TRBD1 as D (6 bases). V was pared by 1 base and J by 4 bases, with 13 bases between. CDR3 size: 15 residues. Looked up from germline, CDR1 is SGHAT and CDR2 is FQNNGV.

The chain recombines TRBV30 with TRBJ1-3; unclear D gene. Trimming pared 4 bases from V and 5 bases from J, leaving 9 bases between. The CDR3 runs to 12 residues. CDR1 GTSNPN and CDR2 SVGIG come from the germline V gene (reference sequence). This CDR3 reads CAWMAARNTIYF. For the CDR3, the DNA is TGTGCCTGGATGGCAGCGAGAAACACCATATATTTT. The entire variable domain, with the rest obtained from reference TRBV30 and TRBJ1-3, is as follows: SQTIHQWPATLVQPVGSPLSLECTVEGTSNPNLYWYRQAAGRGLQLLFYSVGIGQISSEVPQNLSASRPQDRQFILSSKKLLLSDSGFYLCAWMAARNTIYFGEGSWLTVV.

CDR3 sequence: CAWSPGAQFMNTEAFF. In nucleotides, the CDR3 is TGTGCCTGGTCGCCGGGTGCTCAGTTCATGAACACTGAAGCTTTCTTT. This sequence joins TRBV30 and TRBJ1-1; no clear D. Trimming cost V 5 bases and J 0 bases, with 19 bases left between them. From germline, CDR1 is GTSNPN and CDR2 SVGIG (reference sequence). The CDR3 consists of 16 residues.

Points on this clone: The sample carries other DNA sequences with the same CDR3. The V call is TRBV5-1, the J call TRBJ2-7; D uncertain. In germline, CDR1 is SGHRS, CDR2 YFSETQ. V was cut by 0 bases and J by 1 base, with 8 bases left in between. CDR3 length equals 14 residues. Here the CDR3 reads CASSLVPGSYEQYF. The CDR3 DNA is TGCGCCAGCAGCTTGGTTCCAGGTTCCTACGAGCAGTACTTC. Based on the CDR3 plus reference TRBV5-1 and TRBJ2-7, the full variable domain is KAGVTQTPRYLIKTRGQQVTLSCSPISGHRSVSWYQQTPGQGLQFLFEYFSETQRNKGNFPGRFSGRQFSNSRSEMNVSTLELGDSALYLCASSLVPGSYEQYFGPGTRLTVT.

V usage is TRBV5-1 and J usage is TRBJ2-7; 7 bases match TRBD2. This CDR3 is built from 16 residues. J was trimmed by 2 bases and V by 0 bases; bases with no gene match: 8. The germline CDR1 and CDR2 sequences are SGHRS and YFSETQ. Here the CDR3 DNA reads TGCGCCAGCAGCTTGGAATGGGCGGGAGTGGCCTACGAGCAGTACTTC. It specifies CASSLEWAGVAYEQYF.

A word on this clone: At one end the junction does not follow the germline gene, possibly because of a read error. This chain links TRBV5-1 with TRBJ1-1; D unresolved. This CDR3 is 18 amino acids long. Germline V lookup: CDR1 SGHRS, CDR2 YFSETQ. CDR3 sequence: CASSLGSRASSENTEAFF. CDR3 in DNA: TGCGCCAGCAGTTTGGGGAGCCGGGCCTCATCGGAGAACACTGAAGCTTTCTTT.

The chain combines TRBV15 with TRBJ2-3; the match to TRBD1 covers 10 bases. The V gene's germline CDR1 is LNHNV and CDR2 YYDKDF (reference sequence). The V and J ends lost 4 bases and 4 bases, in that order; junction bases with no gene match: 11. The CDR3 is 17 amino acids. CDR3 nucleotides: TGTGCCACCAGCACATTACCGGGACAGGGGATCGCAGATACGCAGTATTTT. It translates to CATSTLPGQGIADTQYF.

The chain joins TRBV30 to TRBJ2-5; TRBD1 agrees at 7 bases. V lost 0 bases to trimming and J lost 1 base; unmatched junction nucleotides: 17. Per germline, CDR1 GTSNPN and CDR2 SVGIG (reference sequence). The CDR3 has 19 residues. The CDR3 region is CAWSVPGVRLGQSQETQYF. CDR3 nucleotide sequence: TGTGCCTGGAGTGTACCTGGCGTCCGCTTGGGACAGTCCCAAGAGACCCAGTACTTC.